Sequencing of this TCR beta chain was carried out in a study of T cells in Graves' hyperthyroidism and ophthalmopathy. The CDR3 runs to 15 residues. V lost 1 base and J lost 2, with 12 bases in between. Looked up from germline, CDR1 is SEHNR and CDR2 is FQNEAQ (reference sequence). Findings and caveats of the study: Researchers found most expanded thyroid clonotypes above 0.001 in blood as well.

In its sample, this clonotype was seen a few times. Its antigen remains unknown. Amplification of TCR beta CDR3 regions used RNA as the template. A set of HTBI primers served as the primers for a first-round RT-PCR of the TCR CDR3. TCRdb re-called the multiplex PCR reads through MiXCR, storing one row per CDR3 protein. The sample shows some 770,000 distinct CDR3 sequences, less than 20% of them seen only once. Diagnoses rested on clinical symptoms, serum thyroxine and TRAb, thyroid ultrasound and orbital computed tomography. This sequence originates from a man aged 18 to 35 with Graves' hyperthyroidism. This chain joins TRBV7-9 and TRBJ2-7; the D gene is possibly TRBD2 (6 bases). Sequences were obtained from blood. The CDR3 nucleotides are TGTGCCAGCAGCTTAGATGTGGAGGGAACCTACGAGCAGTACTTC. Protein: CASSLDVEGTYEQYF.